The 24 T cell receptor beta chains listed next were all sequenced from one sample in a study of T cells in pancreatic ductal adenocarcinoma (dated by TCRdb to about 2017). The selected pancreatic ductal adenocarcinoma patients had received surgery without neoadjuvant therapy. Receptor amplification or capture employed the immunoSEQ multiplex PCR assay. TCRdb stores this immuneACCESS table with in-frame sequences only. Part of the clones is absent; in the studies checked, under half of the shortfall reflects unresolved V genes, and no reason is known for the rest. For this sample there are over 90,000 clones; about 96% appear just once. Around 2.9% of the sample belongs to the ten largest clones. Sample: PBMCs. Receptor source: a human donor with pancreatic ductal adenocarcinoma.

The gene calls are TRBV9 and TRBJ2-3; 9 bases match TRBD2. V was clipped by 4 bases and J by 7 bases; unmatched bases: 16. This CDR3 has 17 amino acids. Germline lookup yields CDR1 SGDLS and CDR2 YYNGEE. CDR3 DNA sequence: TGTGCCAGCAGCTCCAGGGGCGTAGCGGGAGTAATTTATACGCAGTATTTT. Its protein is CASSSRGVAGVIYTQYF.

This chain connects TRBV6-1 to TRBJ2-7; 8 bases fit TRBD2. V lost 8 bases to trimming and J lost 4 bases; unmatched junction nucleotides: 13. Germline values: CDR1 MNHNS, CDR2 SASEGT. The CDR3 loop spans 15 amino acids. CDR3 sequence reads: CASDRGGGRSYEQYF. In nucleotides, the CDR3 is TGTGCCAGCGATCGGGGTGGCGGGAGGTCATACGAGCAGTACTTC.

This chain joins TRBV7-7 and TRBJ2-6, with TRBD2 identical over 15 bases. V shed 5 bases, J shed 3 bases, and the junction held 8 bases outside the gene matches. Germline CDR1 is SSHAT and CDR2 is FNYEAQ (reference sequence). This CDR3 contains 19 residues. CDR3 sequence: CASSQGTSGGIGGANVLTF. DNA of the CDR3: TGTGCCAGCAGCCAGGGGACTAGCGGGGGGATAGGTGGGGCCAACGTCCTGACTTTC.

The chain combines TRBV30 with TRBJ2-1; TRBD2 aligns across 8 bases. The CDR3 has 14 amino acids. Germline V gene lookup returns CDR1 GTSNPN and CDR2 SVGIG (reference sequence). V gave up 4 bases and J gave up 7 bases; unmatched junction bases: 9. This CDR3 reads CAWTGGPPGNEQFF. DNA of the CDR3: TGTGCCTGGACGGGAGGGCCCCCAGGTAATGAGCAGTTCTTC.

The CDR3 nucleotides are TGTGCCAGCTCACCCCTAGCGGCTCGCTCCTACAATGAGCAGTTCTTC. Protein sequence: CASSPLAARSYNEQFF. V usage is TRBV18 and J usage is TRBJ2-1, with 7 nucleotides matching TRBD2. V lost 3 bases to trimming and J lost 0 bases; unmatched junction nucleotides: 5. This CDR3 is built from 16 residues. Germline values: CDR1 KGHSH, CDR2 LQKENI. The complete variable domain, with remaining parts taken from reference TRBV18 and TRBJ2-1, reads NAGVMQNPRHLVRRRGQEARLRCSPMKGHSHVYWYRQLPEEGLKFMVYLQKENIIDESGMPKERFSAEFPKEGPSILRIQQVVRGDSAAYFCASSPLAARSYNEQFFGPGTRLTVL.

The chain joins TRBV28 to TRBJ2-7, with D perhaps TRBD1 (5 bases). CDR3 length: 12 residues. In germline, CDR1 is MDHEN, CDR2 SYDVKM. Between the trimmed V and J ends, which lost 6 bases and 5 bases, there was a span of 11 bases. CDR3 DNA: TGTGCCAGCAGCTCCGACAGACACGAGCAGTACTTC. Translating it yields CASSSDRHEQYF.

The chain carries TRBV4-1 and TRBJ2-7; 8 nucleotides agree with TRBD2. The CDR3 covers 17 residues. V shed 4 bases, J shed 3 bases, and the junction held 14 bases outside the gene matches. The germline V gene has CDR1 MGHRA and CDR2 YSYEKL. This CDR3 reads CASSRGTIGLAIYEQYF. The CDR3 DNA reads TGCGCCAGCAGCCGCGGAACCATAGGACTAGCCATCTACGAGCAGTACTTC.

The chain combines TRBV19 with TRBJ2-3; D perhaps matches TRBD2 (5 bases). The ends were cut back, 3 bases at V and 6 bases at J, with 10 bases in the middle. CDR1 is LNHDA and CDR2 is SQIVND in the germline V gene (reference sequence). This CDR3 has 13 amino acids. The CDR3 protein is CASSIEGLDTQYF. CDR3 DNA: TGTGCCAGTAGTATCGAGGGTCTTGATACGCAGTATTTT.

This clone was seen only once. The sample contains more than one DNA sequence encoding this CDR3. The V call is TRBV28, the J call TRBJ2-7; TRBD2 matches 7 bases. The ends lost 1 base at V and 1 base at J; junction bases unmatched: 1. Germline V gene data show CDR1 as MDHEN and CDR2 as SYDVKM. CDR3 size: 14 residues. The DNA of the CDR3 is TGTGCCAGCAGTTTATCCGGGGGGTCCTACGAGCAGTACTTC. Translated: CASSLSGGSYEQYF.

This clone was detected once. The rearrangement links TRBV5-4 to TRBJ2-2, with a possible D match to TRBD2 (5 bases). Germline V gene data show CDR1 as SGHNT and CDR2 as YYREEE (reference sequence). CDR3 length equals 16 residues. Trimming left V 0 bases short and J 3 bases short, with 12 bases between. This CDR3 reads CASSLGVWTDTGELFF. The DNA of the CDR3 is TGTGCCAGCAGCTTGGGTGTCTGGACTGACACCGGGGAGCTGTTTTTT. Full variable domain (remainder filled in from reference TRBV5-4 and TRBJ2-2): ETGVTQSPTHLIKTRGQQVTLRCSSQSGHNTVSWYQQALGQGPQFIFQYYREEENGRGNFPPRFSGLQFPNYSSELNVNALELDDSALYLCASSLGVWTDTGELFFGEGSRLTVL.

The chain has TRBV4-3 and TRBJ1-2; a possible D gene is TRBD1 (6 bases). V was shortened by 3 bases and J by 4 bases, with 12 bases between the two germline ends. Germline V gene sequence: CDR1 LGHNA, CDR2 YSLEER. There are 14 residues in the CDR3. The CDR3 bases are TGCGCCAGCAGCCATAACAGGGCTGGCTATGGCTACACCTTC. Its translation is CASSHNRAGYGYTF.

This clone was detected a few times. The rearrangement joins TRBV7-9 to TRBJ1-2; perhaps TRBD1 as D (6 bases). V was pared by 3 bases and J by 4 bases, with 12 bases between. Germline values: CDR1 SEHNR, CDR2 FQNEAQ (reference sequence). The CDR3 runs 14 residues. CDR3 DNA sequence: TGTGCCAGCAGCTTGACGGACAGTAGCTATGGCTACACCTTC. Protein product: CASSLTDSSYGYTF.

This rearrangement joins TRBV30 to TRBJ2-4; D possibly corresponds to TRBD2 (6 bases). There are 13 residues in the CDR3. Trimming took off 2 bases at V and 6 bases at J, with 11 bases between the two ends. CDR1 and CDR2 from the germline V gene are GTSNPN and SVGIG (reference sequence). The CDR3 reads CAWSLGGINIQYF. In DNA form, the CDR3 reads TGTGCCTGGAGTCTAGGAGGGATAAACATTCAGTACTTC.

The rearrangement links TRBV7-9 to TRBJ2-7, with D maybe TRBD1 (5 bases). Trimming pared 1 base from V and 0 bases from J, leaving 10 bases between. The CDR3 covers 15 residues. CDR1 is SEHNR and CDR2 is FQNEAQ in the germline V gene (reference sequence). CDR3 sequence: CASSLGGVSSYEQYF. CDR3 bases: TGTGCCAGCAGCTTAGGGGGCGTGAGCTCCTACGAGCAGTACTTC. Full variable domain (rest looked up from reference TRBV7-9 and TRBJ2-7): DTGVSQNPRHKITKRGQNVTFRCDPISEHNRLYWYRQTLGQGPEFLTYFQNEAQLEKSRLLSDRFSAERPKGSFSTLEIQRTEQGDSAMYLCASSLGGVSSYEQYFGPGTRLTVT.

There are a few counts of this clone. The chain is built from TRBV5-4 and TRBJ2-1; 11 bases fit TRBD2. CDR1 is SGHNT and CDR2 is YYREEE in the germline V gene (reference sequence). The CDR3 contains 15 residues. Losses at the gene ends were 4 bases for V and 2 bases for J; bases not matched to a gene: 2. The CDR3: CASSPSGGTYNEQFF. CDR3 sequence (DNA): TGTGCCAGCAGCCCTAGCGGGGGGACCTACAATGAGCAGTTCTTC.

The chain couples TRBV7-9 to TRBJ1-2; 9 bases match TRBD1. Trimming at V came to 5 bases and at J to 9 bases, leaving 16 bases not matched to a gene. The germline V gene has CDR1 SEHNR and CDR2 FQNEAQ (reference sequence). This CDR3 region has 16 residues. This CDR3 is CASSPTGGNAMKSYTF. Written as DNA, the CDR3 is TGTGCCAGCAGCCCGACAGGGGGAAATGCGATGAAGAGCTACACCTTC.

The chain couples TRBV18 to TRBJ2-5; 10 positions agree with TRBD1. Germline assignment: CDR1 KGHSH and CDR2 LQKENI. V lost 1 base to trimming and J lost 5 bases; unmatched junction nucleotides: 1. The CDR3 is 14 residues long. The CDR3 sequence is CASSPQGQGETQYF. In DNA form, the CDR3 reads TGTGCCAGCTCACCACAGGGACAGGGGGAGACCCAGTACTTC.

The V call is TRBV11-3, the J call TRBJ2-7; 11 bases agree with TRBD1. Unmatched junction bases numbered 4, after V lost 3 bases and J lost 3 bases. CDR1 SGHNT and CDR2 YENEEA come from the germline V gene. The CDR3 length is 15 residues. The CDR3 loop is CASSFDGTGGYEQYF. The CDR3 DNA sequence: TGTGCCAGCAGCTTCGACGGGACAGGGGGCTACGAGCAGTACTTC.

V gene TRBV7-2 combines with J gene TRBJ2-2; 8 bases are shared with TRBD2. Germline CDR1 reads SGHTA; CDR2 reads FQGNSA. CDR3 size: 15 residues. With V trimmed by 2 bases and J by 7 bases, 6 bases remained unmatched. The CDR3: CASSLSGLVNGELFF. CDR3 DNA sequence: TGTGCCAGCAGCTTATCGGGACTAGTTAACGGGGAGCTGTTTTTT. Drawing the rest from reference TRBV7-2 and TRBJ2-2, the complete variable domain is GAGVSQSPSNKVTEKGKDVELRCDPISGHTALYWYRQSLGQGLEFLIYFQGNSAPDKSGLPSDRFSAERTGGSVSTLTIQRTQQEDSAVYLCASSLSGLVNGELFFGEGSRLTVL.

V is TRBV5-1 and J is TRBJ2-1; TRBD2 matches at 12 bases. Unmatched junction bases numbered 8, after V lost 1 base and J lost 9 bases. Germline values: CDR1 SGHRS, CDR2 YFSETQ. The CDR3 has 16 amino acids. The CDR3: CASSLSSTSGRGEQFF. The CDR3 nucleotides read TGCGCCAGCAGCTTGTCGTCGACTAGCGGGAGAGGTGAGCAGTTCTTC.

The chain couples TRBV10-3 to TRBJ1-5; D ambiguous. Germline values: CDR1 ENHRY, CDR2 SYGVKD. V was cut by 3 bases and J by 3 bases, with 6 bases left in between. The length of the CDR3 is 13 residues. CDR3 coding DNA: TGTGCCATCAGTGACCGAGACAATCAGCCCCAGCATTTT. As protein: CAISDRDNQPQHF.

J is TRBJ2-3 and V is TRBV6-1, with 7 bases identical to TRBD2. V shed 8 bases, J shed 0 bases, and the junction held 8 bases outside the gene matches. The CDR3 has 15 residues. Germline values: CDR1 MNHNS, CDR2 SASEGT. The CDR3 DNA follows: TGTGCCAGCCCGCCTAGCGGACCTAGCACAGATACGCAGTATTTT. It translates to CASPPSGPSTDTQYF.

The V call is TRBV4-2, the J call TRBJ2-7, with D perhaps matching TRBD1 (5 bases). V shed 0 bases and J shed 2 bases, with 8 bases lying between them. CDR3 size: 14 residues. Germline assignment: CDR1 LGHNA and CDR2 YNFKEQ. The CDR3 loop is CASSQEVGAYEQYF. The CDR3 DNA is TGTGCCAGCAGCCAAGAAGTAGGGGCCTACGAGCAGTACTTC.

The V gene is TRBV9, the J gene TRBJ2-3; 13 nucleotides line up with TRBD2. Germline V gene lookup returns CDR1 SGDLS and CDR2 YYNGEE. The CDR3 sequence is 16 residues long. V trimming: 0 bases; J trimming: 5 bases; junction bases outside the gene matches: 3. DNA for the CDR3: TGTGCCAGCAGCGTAGCCGGACTAGCGGGAGTAGATACGCAGTATTTT. Translated, it gives CASSVAGLAGVDTQYF.